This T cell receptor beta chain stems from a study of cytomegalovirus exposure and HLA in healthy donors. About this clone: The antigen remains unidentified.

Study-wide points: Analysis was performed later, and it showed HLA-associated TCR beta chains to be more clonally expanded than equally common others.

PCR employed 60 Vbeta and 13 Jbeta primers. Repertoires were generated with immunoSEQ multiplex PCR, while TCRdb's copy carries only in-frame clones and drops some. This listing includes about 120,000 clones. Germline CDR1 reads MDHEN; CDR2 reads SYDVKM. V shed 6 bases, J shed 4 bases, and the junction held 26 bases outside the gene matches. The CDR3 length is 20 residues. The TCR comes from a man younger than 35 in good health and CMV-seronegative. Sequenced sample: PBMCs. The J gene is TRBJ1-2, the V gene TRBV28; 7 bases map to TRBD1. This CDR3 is CASRAPIRTGLSSQGYGYTF. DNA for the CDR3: TGTGCCAGCAGAGCTCCAATTCGGACAGGCCTTTCTTCCCAAGGCTATGGCTACACCTTC.